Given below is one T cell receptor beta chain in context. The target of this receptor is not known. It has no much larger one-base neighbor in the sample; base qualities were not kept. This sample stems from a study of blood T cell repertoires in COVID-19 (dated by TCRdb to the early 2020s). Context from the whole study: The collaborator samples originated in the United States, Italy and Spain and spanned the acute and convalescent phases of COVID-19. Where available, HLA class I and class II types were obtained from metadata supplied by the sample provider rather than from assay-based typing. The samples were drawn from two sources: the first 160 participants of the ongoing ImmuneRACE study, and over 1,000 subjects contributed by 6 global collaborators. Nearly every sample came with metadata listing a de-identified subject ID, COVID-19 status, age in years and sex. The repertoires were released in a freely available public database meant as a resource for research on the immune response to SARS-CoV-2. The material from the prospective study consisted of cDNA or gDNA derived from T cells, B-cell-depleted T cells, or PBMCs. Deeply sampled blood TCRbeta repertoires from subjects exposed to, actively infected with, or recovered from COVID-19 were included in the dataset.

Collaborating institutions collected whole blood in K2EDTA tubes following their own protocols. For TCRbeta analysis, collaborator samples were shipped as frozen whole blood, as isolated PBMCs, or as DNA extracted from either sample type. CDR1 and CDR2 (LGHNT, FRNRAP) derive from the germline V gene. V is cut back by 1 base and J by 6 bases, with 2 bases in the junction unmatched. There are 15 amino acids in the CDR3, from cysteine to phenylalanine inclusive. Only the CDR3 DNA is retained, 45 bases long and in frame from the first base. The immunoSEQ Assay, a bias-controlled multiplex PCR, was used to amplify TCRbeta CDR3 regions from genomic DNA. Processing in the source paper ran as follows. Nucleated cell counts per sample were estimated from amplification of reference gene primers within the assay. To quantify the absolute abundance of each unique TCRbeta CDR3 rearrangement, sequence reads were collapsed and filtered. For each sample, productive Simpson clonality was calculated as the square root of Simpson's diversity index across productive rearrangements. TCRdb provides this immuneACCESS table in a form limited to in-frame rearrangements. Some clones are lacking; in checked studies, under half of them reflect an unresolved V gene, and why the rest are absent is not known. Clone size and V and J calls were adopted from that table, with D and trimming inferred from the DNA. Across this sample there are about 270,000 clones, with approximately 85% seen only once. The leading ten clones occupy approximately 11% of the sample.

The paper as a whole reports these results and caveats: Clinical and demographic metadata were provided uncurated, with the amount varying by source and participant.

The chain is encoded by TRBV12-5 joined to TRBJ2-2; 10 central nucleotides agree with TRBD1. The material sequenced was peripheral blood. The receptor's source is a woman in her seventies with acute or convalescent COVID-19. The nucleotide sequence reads TGTGCTAGTGGTTTGGGACAGGGGGCTGCCGGGGAGCTGTTTTTT. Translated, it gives CASGLGQGAAGELFF.